This T cell receptor (beta chain) was recovered during a study of T cells in women clearing cervical HPV infection. Study background: Controls gave blood once infection was undetectable; cases at lesion identification.

The CDR3 contains 13 residues. Germline V gene data show CDR1 as SGHDT and CDR2 as YYEEEE. Whole-study results and caveats: Combining TCR richness with V gene abundances gave approximately 0.84 AUC.

Concerning this clone: The antigen is undetermined. The read finishes 3 residues shy of the CDR3 end, and the germline J gene is used to complete it.

Sequencing used immunoSEQ multiplex PCR; TCRdb keeps in-frame clones, though not all of them. This sample's table reports some 40,000 clones. Input material: blood buffy coat. V is TRBV5-6 and J is TRBJ1-2, with D hard to call. The sequence was obtained from a woman aged 18 to 75 with a cervical HPV16 infection that either progressed to CIN3+ or cleared (not recorded which). CDR3 DNA, as far as it was read: TGTGCCAGCAGCTTGGTGTCGCCCCGGGGC. Protein product: CASSLVSPRG. In full, the CDR3 reads CASSLVSPRGYTF.